A single sample is the source of the 27 T cell receptor beta chains below, sequenced in a study of blood T cell repertoires in COVID-19 (dated by TCRdb to the early 2020s). Libraries were prepared through the immunoSEQ multiplex PCR assay. Entries here come from immuneACCESS through TCRdb and include only in-frame sequences with V and J called. Some clones fail to appear in such tables; in the studies checked, an unresolved V gene covers under half of the shortfall, and the cause of the remainder is unknown. Across this sample there are roughly 450,000 clones, with less than 95% seen only once. The ten largest clones capture 0.6% of the sample. The source material was PBMCs or T cells enriched from blood (not recorded which). The receptors originated from a man aged 18-30 years who had recovered from COVID-19.

The rearrangement joins TRBV20-1 to TRBJ2-1; 7 bases are a match to TRBD2. Germline V gene sequence: CDR1 DFQATT, CDR2 SNEGSKA (reference sequence). Germline trimming cut 3 bases from V and 3 bases from J; bases unmatched to any gene: 8. There are 15 residues in the CDR3. CDR3 sequence reads: CSASLPGLFYNEQFF. The DNA for the CDR3 is TGCAGTGCTAGTTTACCGGGACTATTCTACAATGAGCAGTTCTTC.

The rearrangement joins TRBV29-1 to TRBJ2-7, with D maybe TRBD2 (6 bases). CDR3 length: 13 amino acids. Between the trimmed V and J ends, which lost 2 bases and 6 bases, there was a span of 14 bases. Germline loops: CDR1 SQVTM, CDR2 ANQGSEA. CDR3 residues: CSVEKLANGEQYF. CDR3 bases: TGCAGCGTTGAAAAACTAGCTAATGGCGAGCAGTACTTC.

The V call is TRBV6-5, the J call TRBJ1-1; maybe TRBD1 (5 bases). V was trimmed by 6 bases and J by 4 bases, leaving 12 bases between them. The CDR3 loop spans 13 amino acids. CDR1 MNHEY and CDR2 SVGAGI come from the germline V gene. CDR3 region: CASSGREGTEAFF. The CDR3 nucleotides read TGTGCCAGCAGCGGCAGGGAAGGCACTGAAGCTTTCTTT.

The sample holds one count of this clone. The chain employs TRBV7-2 and TRBJ2-2, with D unclear. V lost 8 bases to trimming and J lost 1 base, with 11 bases between them. The CDR3 spans 14 residues. Germline CDR1 reads SGHTA; CDR2 reads FQGNSA. DNA for the CDR3: TGTGCCAGCCACCCCACCGGGAACACCGGGGAGCTGTTTTTT. Protein sequence: CASHPTGNTGELFF. Complete variable domain (other parts from reference TRBV7-2 and TRBJ2-2): GAGVSQSPSNKVTEKGKDVELRCDPISGHTALYWYRQSLGQGLEFLIYFQGNSAPDKSGLPSDRFSAERTGGSVSTLTIQRTQQEDSAVYLCASHPTGNTGELFFGEGSRLTVL.

This rearrangement joins TRBV6-1 to TRBJ2-1; D ambiguous. There are 12 residues in the CDR3. Germline CDR1 MNHNS, CDR2 SASEGT. Trimming left V 0 bases short and J 9 bases short, with 6 bases between. The CDR3: CASSEARSEQFF. CDR3 DNA sequence: TGTGCCAGCAGTGAAGCACGCAGTGAGCAGTTCTTC.

This clone was seen only once. The rearrangement uses TRBV19 and TRBJ2-3, with 9 bases that match TRBD1. The CDR3 covers 15 residues. Per the germline V gene, CDR1 is LNHDA and CDR2 is SQIVND (reference sequence). V trimming: 3 bases; J trimming: 6 bases; junction bases outside the gene matches: 7. The CDR3 region is CASSIVGQGSDTQYF. As DNA, the CDR3 is TGTGCCAGTAGTATCGTTGGACAGGGGAGCGATACGCAGTATTTT.

The chain couples TRBV25-1 to TRBJ1-6; the D gene is possibly TRBD1 (5 bases). Germline CDR1 reads MGHDK; CDR2 reads SYGVNS. V lost 1 base, J lost 5 bases, and 12 bases lay in between. This CDR3 region has 16 residues. The CDR3 nucleotides read TGTGCCAGCAGTGAATTGAAGGCAGGGAATAATTCACCCCTCCACTTT. Protein: CASSELKAGNNSPLHF.

The count of this clone is one. The chain couples TRBV6-5 to TRBJ2-7, with D possibly TRBD1 on 6 matching bases. Trimming cost V 6 bases and J 0 bases, with 15 bases left between them. The CDR3 sequence is 15 residues long. Germline V gives CDR1 MNHEY, CDR2 SVGAGI. CDR3 loop: CASRRTEDGSYEQYF. The CDR3, as DNA: TGTGCCAGCAGGAGGACAGAGGACGGCTCCTACGAGCAGTACTTC.

V is TRBV2 and J is TRBJ1-1; TRBD1 is a possible D gene (6 bases). The V and J ends lost 7 bases and 1 base respectively, with 13 bases between them. From germline, CDR1 is SNHLY and CDR2 FYNNEI. The CDR3 has 14 amino acids. The CDR3 here is CASNPRTENTEAFF. DNA of the CDR3: TGTGCCAGCAACCCCCGGACAGAGAACACTGAAGCTTTCTTT.

The V and J genes are TRBV18 and TRBJ1-5, with D maybe TRBD1 (5 bases). Germline loops: CDR1 KGHSH, CDR2 LQKENI. V lost 3 bases to trimming and J lost 4 bases, with 13 bases between them. The CDR3 sequence is 15 residues long. CDR3 residues: CASSPLEGKNQPQHF. The CDR3 DNA follows: TGTGCCAGCTCACCCTTGGAGGGGAAGAATCAGCCCCAGCATTTT. The variable domain in full, with the rest retrieved from reference TRBV18 and TRBJ1-5, is NAGVMQNPRHLVRRRGQEARLRCSPMKGHSHVYWYRQLPEEGLKFMVYLQKENIIDESGMPKERFSAEFPKEGPSILRIQQVVRGDSAAYFCASSPLEGKNQPQHFGDGTRLSIL.

The CDR3 sequence: CAISESRLAGAHSDTQYF. CDR3 in DNA: TGTGCCATCAGTGAGTCTAGGCTAGCAGGTGCTCACTCAGATACGCAGTATTTT. This rearrangement joins TRBV10-3 to TRBJ2-3, with D possibly matching TRBD2 (5 bases). The ends were cut back, 0 bases at V and 4 bases at J, with 20 bases in the middle. Germline V gene data show CDR1 as ENHRY and CDR2 as SYGVKD. This CDR3 spans 18 amino acids.

This clone came up a few times. The rearrangement uses TRBV11-2 and TRBJ2-3; 10 nucleotides align to TRBD2. After removal of 4 bases from V and 3 bases from J, the junction contained 10 bases not matched to a gene. Germline CDR1 is SGHAT and CDR2 is FQNNGV. The CDR3 sequence is 17 residues long. The CDR3 nucleotides are TGTGCCAGCAGCTCCTCGAGCGGGGGGGCTGAGACAGATACGCAGTATTTT. This translates into CASSSSSGGAETDTQYF.

V is TRBV7-2 and J is TRBJ2-1; 12 nucleotides match TRBD2. Germline-derived CDR1 and CDR2 are SGHTA and FQGNSA. The length of the CDR3 is 15 residues. With 4 bases clipped from V and 9 bases from J, the junction kept 7 bases outside the gene matches. The CDR3 region is CASSSETSGRSEQFF. CDR3 DNA sequence: TGTGCCAGCAGCTCCGAAACTAGCGGGAGGTCTGAGCAGTTCTTC.

The chain has TRBV4-1 and TRBJ2-5; 15 bases are a match to TRBD2. Germline V gene lookup returns CDR1 MGHRA and CDR2 YSYEKL. The CDR3 length is 15 residues. Losses at the gene ends were 3 bases for V and 12 bases for J; bases not matched to a gene: 8. The CDR3 region is CASSHVGLAGGGKYF. CDR3 DNA sequence: TGCGCCAGCAGCCACGTAGGACTAGCGGGAGGGGGGAAGTACTTC.

Concerning this clone: The same CDR3 can be traced to other DNA sequences in this sample. The chain recombines TRBV29-1 with TRBJ2-7, with D possibly TRBD1 on 5 matching bases. The CDR3 contains 11 residues. Germline-derived CDR1 and CDR2 are SQVTM and ANQGSEA. The V end was cut by 6 bases, the J end by 3 bases, with 9 bases between. The CDR3 DNA reads TGCAGCGTGAACGACAGCTACGAGCAGTACTTC. Its protein is CSVNDSYEQYF.

The chain joins TRBV7-5 to TRBJ2-7; the listed D gene, TRBD2, was not tested against the DNA. TRBV7-5 is recorded as a pseudogene. The CDR3 is made up of 16 amino acids. CDR3 protein: CVRSSRGGREDYEQYF. CDR3 DNA sequence: TGTGTCAGAAGCTCCCGCGGGGGTAGGGAGGACTACGAGCAGTACTTC.

This sequence joins TRBV5-1 and TRBJ2-1; 7 nucleotides agree with TRBD1. CDR1 and CDR2 from the germline V gene are SGHRS and YFSETQ. Losses at the gene ends were 4 bases for V and 5 bases for J; bases not matched to a gene: 9. The CDR3 sequence is 15 residues long. As DNA, the CDR3 is TGCGCCAGCAGCCCAACAGGGGACAACCACAATGAGCAGTTCTTC. As protein: CASSPTGDNHNEQFF.

Written as DNA, the CDR3 is TGTGCCAGCAGGTCGACTAGCGGAGGGAGGCAGTTCTTC. Translating gives CASRSTSGGRQFF. The chain employs TRBV5-8 and TRBJ2-1, with 9 bases that match TRBD2. The CDR3 runs 13 residues. After removal of 5 bases from V and 12 bases from J, the junction contained 9 bases not matched to a gene. Germline CDR1 and CDR2: SGHTS and YDEGEE.

This chain uses TRBV19 with TRBJ1-1; maybe TRBD1 (6 bases). The CDR3 totals 12 residues. CDR1 is LNHDA, CDR2 SQIVND, per germline (reference sequence). V gave up 9 bases and J gave up 1 base, with 9 bases separating them. The CDR3 sequence: CASMTGNTEAFF. As DNA, the CDR3 is TGTGCCAGCATGACAGGGAACACTGAAGCTTTCTTT.

This chain connects TRBV13 to TRBJ2-7; TRBD2 aligns across 13 bases. The CDR3 runs 16 residues. Germline V gene sequence: CDR1 PRHDT, CDR2 FYEKMQ (reference sequence). With 5 bases clipped from V and 4 bases from J, the junction kept 8 bases outside the gene matches. The CDR3, as DNA: TGTGCCAGCAGCACGATGACTAGCGGGAGGCCTTACGAGCAGTACTTC. It translates to CASSTMTSGRPYEQYF.

The chain carries TRBV4-1 and TRBJ2-7; unclear D gene. Germline V gene sequence: CDR1 MGHRA, CDR2 YSYEKL. The CDR3 covers 13 residues. Trimming pared 0 bases from V and 4 bases from J, leaving 7 bases between. The CDR3 spells CASSQEERYEQYF. CDR3 bases: TGCGCCAGCAGCCAAGAAGAGAGATACGAGCAGTACTTC.

This clone was detected many times. This chain uses TRBV29-1 with TRBJ2-2; 7 nucleotides line up with TRBD1. In germline, CDR1 is SQVTM, CDR2 ANQGSEA. The ends lost 6 bases at V and 4 bases at J; junction bases unmatched: 8. This CDR3 is 14 amino acids long. The CDR3 is CSVTGLLSTGELFF. DNA for the CDR3: TGCAGCGTGACAGGGCTCCTAAGCACCGGGGAGCTGTTTTTT.

The chain links TRBV29-1 to TRBJ1-4, with D unresolved. Trimming shortened V by 6 bases and J by 5 bases, and 10 bases separated the two germline ends. Germline lookup yields CDR1 SQVTM and CDR2 ANQGSEA. There are 12 residues in the CDR3. CDR3 in amino acids: CSVRRENEKLFF. The CDR3 bases are TGCAGCGTACGTCGGGAAAATGAAAAACTGTTTTTT.

The chain combines TRBV11-2 with TRBJ2-2; no definite D call. There are 11 residues in the CDR3. The V end lost 8 bases, the J end lost 4 bases, and 5 bases lay between the germline ends. Per germline, CDR1 SGHAT and CDR2 FQNNGV. The CDR3 DNA is TGTGCCAGCCGCGGCACCGGGGAGCTGTTTTTT. Encoded protein: CASRGTGELFF.

CDR3 protein: CSALDRKTSTDTQYF. CDR3 nucleotides: TGCAGCGCCCTGGACAGGAAGACTAGCACAGATACGCAGTATTTT. The V and J genes are TRBV29-1 and TRBJ2-3; 7 nucleotides line up with TRBD1. Per the germline V gene, CDR1 is SQVTM and CDR2 is ANQGSEA. Germline trimming cut 7 bases from V and 0 bases from J; bases unmatched to any gene: 10. CDR3 length: 15 amino acids.

The chain carries TRBV29-1 and TRBJ1-1; tentatively, D is TRBD1 (6 bases). Trimming took 1 base from V and 1 from J, leaving 13 bases between them. This CDR3 region has 15 residues. Germline values: CDR1 SQVTM, CDR2 ANQGSEA. The CDR3 protein is CSVEGDNLPNTEAFF. The CDR3 region has the DNA TGCAGCGTTGAAGGGGACAACTTGCCGAACACTGAAGCTTTCTTT.

The chain links TRBV19 to TRBJ2-1; 9 bases match TRBD2. The CDR3 has 14 residues. In germline, CDR1 is LNHDA, CDR2 SQIVND (reference sequence). V lost 8 bases to trimming and J lost 7 bases; unmatched junction nucleotides: 9. The CDR3 protein is CASAASGVSNEQFF. CDR3 bases: TGTGCCAGTGCCGCTAGCGGGGTGTCTAATGAGCAGTTCTTC.